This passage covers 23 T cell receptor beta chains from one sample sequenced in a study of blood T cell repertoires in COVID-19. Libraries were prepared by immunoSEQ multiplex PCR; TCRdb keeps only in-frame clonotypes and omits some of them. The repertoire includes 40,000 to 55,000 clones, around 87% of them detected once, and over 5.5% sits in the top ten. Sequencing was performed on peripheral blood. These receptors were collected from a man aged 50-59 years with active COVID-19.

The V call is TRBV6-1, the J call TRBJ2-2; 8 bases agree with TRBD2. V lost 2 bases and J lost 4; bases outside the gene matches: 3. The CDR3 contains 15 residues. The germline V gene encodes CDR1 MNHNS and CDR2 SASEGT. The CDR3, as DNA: TGTGCCAGCAGTGAACAGCGGGGGCCCACCGGGGAGCTGTTTTTT. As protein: CASSEQRGPTGELFF.

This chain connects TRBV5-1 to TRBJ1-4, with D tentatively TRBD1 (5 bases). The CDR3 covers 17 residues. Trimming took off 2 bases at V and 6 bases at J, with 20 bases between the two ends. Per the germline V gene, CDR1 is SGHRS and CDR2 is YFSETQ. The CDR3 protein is CASSFYQGGRRDEKLFF. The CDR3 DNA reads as TGCGCCAGCAGCTTCTACCAGGGAGGGAGGAGAGATGAAAAACTGTTTTTT.

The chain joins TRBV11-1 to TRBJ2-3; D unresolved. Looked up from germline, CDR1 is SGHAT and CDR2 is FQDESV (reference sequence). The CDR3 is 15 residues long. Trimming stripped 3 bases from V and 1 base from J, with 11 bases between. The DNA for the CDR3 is TGTGCCAGCAGCTTGCGGTCGACGGGCACAGATACGCAGTATTTT. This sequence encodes CASSLRSTGTDTQYF.

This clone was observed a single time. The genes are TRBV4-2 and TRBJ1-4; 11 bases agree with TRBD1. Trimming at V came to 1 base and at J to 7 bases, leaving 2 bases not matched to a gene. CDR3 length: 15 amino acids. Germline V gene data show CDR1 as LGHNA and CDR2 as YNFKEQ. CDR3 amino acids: CASSQAGTGGEKLFF. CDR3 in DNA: TGTGCCAGCAGCCAAGCCGGGACAGGGGGTGAAAAACTGTTTTTT.

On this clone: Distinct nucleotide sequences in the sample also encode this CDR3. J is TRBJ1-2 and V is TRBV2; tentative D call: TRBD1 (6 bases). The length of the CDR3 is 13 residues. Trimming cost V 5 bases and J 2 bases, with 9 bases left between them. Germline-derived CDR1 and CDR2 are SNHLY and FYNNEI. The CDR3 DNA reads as TGTGCCAGCAGTCCGACAGGCAACTATGGCTACACCTTC. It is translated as CASSPTGNYGYTF.

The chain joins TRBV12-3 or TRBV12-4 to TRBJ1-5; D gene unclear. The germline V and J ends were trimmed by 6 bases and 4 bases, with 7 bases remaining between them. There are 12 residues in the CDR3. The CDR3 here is CASRYRNQPQHF. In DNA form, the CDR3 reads TGTGCCAGCAGATACAGAAATCAGCCCCAGCATTTT.

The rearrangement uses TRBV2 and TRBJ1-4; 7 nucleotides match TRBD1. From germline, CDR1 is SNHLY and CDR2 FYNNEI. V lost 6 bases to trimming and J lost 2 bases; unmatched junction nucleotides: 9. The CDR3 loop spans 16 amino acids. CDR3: CASRTGSAPTNEKLFF. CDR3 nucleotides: TGTGCCAGCAGGACAGGGAGCGCACCGACTAATGAAAAACTGTTTTTT.

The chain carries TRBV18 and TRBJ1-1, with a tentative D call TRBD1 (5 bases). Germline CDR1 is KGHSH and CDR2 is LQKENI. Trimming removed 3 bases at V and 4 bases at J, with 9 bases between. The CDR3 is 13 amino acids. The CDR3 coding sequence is TGTGCCAGCTCACCTGGGGGGGTCACTGAAGCTTTCTTT. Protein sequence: CASSPGGVTEAFF.

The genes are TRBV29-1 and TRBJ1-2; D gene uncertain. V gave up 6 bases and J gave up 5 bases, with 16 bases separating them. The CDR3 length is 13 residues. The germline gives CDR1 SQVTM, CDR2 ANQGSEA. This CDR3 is CSVPLGGGYGYTF. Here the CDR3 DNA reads TGCAGCGTACCACTCGGTGGAGGATATGGCTACACCTTC.

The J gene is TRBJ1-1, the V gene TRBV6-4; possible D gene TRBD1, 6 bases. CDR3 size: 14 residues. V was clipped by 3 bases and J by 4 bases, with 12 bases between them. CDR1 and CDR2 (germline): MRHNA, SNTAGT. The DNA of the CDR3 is TGTGCCAGCAGTGATACGCAGACAGGCACTGAAGCTTTCTTT. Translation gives CASSDTQTGTEAFF.

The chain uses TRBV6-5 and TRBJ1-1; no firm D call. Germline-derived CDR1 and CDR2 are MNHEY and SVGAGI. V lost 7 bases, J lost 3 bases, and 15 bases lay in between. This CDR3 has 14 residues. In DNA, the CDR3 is TGTGCCAGCATGAGGGTGCACGGGGACACTGAAGCTTTCTTT. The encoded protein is CASMRVHGDTEAFF.

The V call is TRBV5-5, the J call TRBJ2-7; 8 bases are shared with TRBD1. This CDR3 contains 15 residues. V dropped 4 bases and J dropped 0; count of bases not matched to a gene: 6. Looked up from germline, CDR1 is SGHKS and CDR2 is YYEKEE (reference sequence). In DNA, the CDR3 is TGTGCCAGCAGCCCCAGGGGGCCAAGCTCCTACGAGCAGTACTTC. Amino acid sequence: CASSPRGPSSYEQYF.

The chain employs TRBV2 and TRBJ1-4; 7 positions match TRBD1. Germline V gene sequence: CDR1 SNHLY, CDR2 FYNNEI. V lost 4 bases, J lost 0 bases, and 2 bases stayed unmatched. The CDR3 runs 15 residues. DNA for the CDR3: TGTGCCAGCAGTGGAGGACAGGCAACTAATGAAAAACTGTTTTTT. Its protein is CASSGGQATNEKLFF.

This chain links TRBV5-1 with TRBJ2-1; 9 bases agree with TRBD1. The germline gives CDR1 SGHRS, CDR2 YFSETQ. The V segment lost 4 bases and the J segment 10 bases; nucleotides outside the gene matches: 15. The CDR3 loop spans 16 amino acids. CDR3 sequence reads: CASSNIPDRGGREQFF. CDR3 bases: TGCGCCAGCAGCAATATTCCGGACAGGGGTGGACGAGAGCAGTTCTTC. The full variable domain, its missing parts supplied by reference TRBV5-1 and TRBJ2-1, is KAGVTQTPRYLIKTRGQQVTLSCSPISGHRSVSWYQQTPGQGLQFLFEYFSETQRNKGNFPGRFSGRQFSNSRSEMNVSTLELGDSALYLCASSNIPDRGGREQFFGPGTRLTVL.

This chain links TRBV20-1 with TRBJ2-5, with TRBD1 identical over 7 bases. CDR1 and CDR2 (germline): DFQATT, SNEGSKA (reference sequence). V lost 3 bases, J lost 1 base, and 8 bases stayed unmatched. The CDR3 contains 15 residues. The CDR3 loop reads CSASSLGTAQETQYF. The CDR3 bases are TGCAGTGCTAGTTCTCTGGGGACAGCCCAAGAGACCCAGTACTTC.

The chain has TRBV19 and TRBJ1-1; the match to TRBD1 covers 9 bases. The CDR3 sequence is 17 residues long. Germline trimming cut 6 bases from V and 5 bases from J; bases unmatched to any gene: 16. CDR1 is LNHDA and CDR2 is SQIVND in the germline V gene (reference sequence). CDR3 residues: CASRPTGGAFIETEAFF. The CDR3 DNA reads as TGTGCCAGTAGACCAACAGGGGGCGCTTTTATCGAGACTGAAGCTTTCTTT.

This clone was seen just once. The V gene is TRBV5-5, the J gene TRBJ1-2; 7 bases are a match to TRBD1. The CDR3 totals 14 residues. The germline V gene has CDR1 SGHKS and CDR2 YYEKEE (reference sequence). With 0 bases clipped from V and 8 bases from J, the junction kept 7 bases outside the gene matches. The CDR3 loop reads CASSLEQGSAGYTF. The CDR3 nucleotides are TGTGCCAGCAGCTTGGAACAGGGGTCGGCCGGCTACACCTTC.

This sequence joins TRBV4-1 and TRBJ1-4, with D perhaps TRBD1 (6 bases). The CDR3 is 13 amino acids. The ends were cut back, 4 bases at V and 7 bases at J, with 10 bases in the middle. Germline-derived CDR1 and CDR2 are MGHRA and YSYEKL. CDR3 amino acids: CASSLPDSEKLFF. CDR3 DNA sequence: TGCGCCAGCAGCCTCCCGGACAGTGAAAAACTGTTTTTT.

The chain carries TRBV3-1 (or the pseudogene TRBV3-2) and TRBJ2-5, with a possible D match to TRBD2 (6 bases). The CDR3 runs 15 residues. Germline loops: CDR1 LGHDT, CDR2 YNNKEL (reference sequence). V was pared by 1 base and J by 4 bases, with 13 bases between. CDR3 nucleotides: TGTGCCAGCAGCCAAGTTCGGACTATGAGAGAGACCCAGTACTTC. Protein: CASSQVRTMRETQYF.

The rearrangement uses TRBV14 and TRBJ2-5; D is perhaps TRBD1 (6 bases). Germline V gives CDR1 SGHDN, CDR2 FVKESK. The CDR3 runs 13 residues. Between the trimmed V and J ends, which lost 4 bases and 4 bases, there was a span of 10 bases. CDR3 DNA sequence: TGTGCCAGCAGCCGGTCGACAGGAGAGACCCAGTACTTC. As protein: CASSRSTGETQYF.

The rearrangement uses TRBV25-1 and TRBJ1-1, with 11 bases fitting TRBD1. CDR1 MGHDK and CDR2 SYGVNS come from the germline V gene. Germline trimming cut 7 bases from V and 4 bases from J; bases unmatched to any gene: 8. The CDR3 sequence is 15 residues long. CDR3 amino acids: CASTQPGTGGTEAFF. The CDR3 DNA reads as TGTGCCAGCACCCAACCCGGGACAGGGGGCACTGAAGCTTTCTTT.

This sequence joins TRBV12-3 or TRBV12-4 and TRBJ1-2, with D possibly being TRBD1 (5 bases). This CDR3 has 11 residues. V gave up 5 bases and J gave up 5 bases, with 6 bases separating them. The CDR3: CASSPGYGYTF. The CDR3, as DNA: TGTGCCAGCAGTCCAGGGTATGGCTACACCTTC.

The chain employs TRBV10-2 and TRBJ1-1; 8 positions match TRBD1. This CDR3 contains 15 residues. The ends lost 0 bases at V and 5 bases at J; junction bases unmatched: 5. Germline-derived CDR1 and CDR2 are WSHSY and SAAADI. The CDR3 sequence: CASSESPGGWTEAFF. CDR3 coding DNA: TGCGCCAGCAGTGAGTCTCCAGGGGGCTGGACTGAAGCTTTCTTT.